Shown below are 5 T cell receptor beta chains from a single sample sequenced in a study of shared clonotypes between healthy human individuals. Some clones are missing from TCRdb's copy, which holds only in-frame ones; the method was immunoSEQ multiplex PCR. Seen here are about 2.1 million clones, roughly 93% observed once, and the top ten hold roughly 1.7%. In the naive CD8 group, cells lacked CD45RO and were positively selected for CCR7, so terminally differentiated effector memory CD45RA+ cells were left out. The sample consisted of naive CD8+ T cells from PBMCs. These receptors were taken from a man aged 18 to 29 in good health. Some clones in this sample may be carry-over from other donors' samples.

This clone was detected a few times. Within the sample, other DNA sequences also encode this same CDR3. The chain recombines TRBV30 with TRBJ1-1, with D perhaps matching TRBD1 (5 bases). CDR3 length equals 13 residues. V shed 2 bases and J shed 2 bases, with 9 bases lying between them. The germline CDR1 and CDR2 sequences are GTSNPN and SVGIG (reference sequence). The CDR3 DNA follows: TGTGCCTGGAGTCTGCAGGGAAACACTGAAGCTTTCTTT. Translation: CAWSLQGNTEAFF. Supplemented by reference TRBV30 and TRBJ1-1, the full variable domain reads SQTIHQWPATLVQPVGSPLSLECTVEGTSNPNLYWYRQAAGRGLQLLFYSVGIGQISSEVPQNLSASRPQDRQFILSSKKLLLSDSGFYLCAWSLQGNTEAFFGQGTRLTVV.

This chain links TRBV29-1 with TRBJ2-7; D gene unclear. Germline CDR1 SQVTM, CDR2 ANQGSEA. V lost 0 bases, J lost 7 bases, and 7 bases lay in between. This CDR3 has 11 amino acids. The CDR3 DNA reads TGCAGCGTTGAAGACGAAGCAGAGCAGTACTTC. It encodes CSVEDEAEQYF.

This chain joins TRBV19 and TRBJ2-3; D is undetermined. Germline V gives CDR1 LNHDA, CDR2 SQIVND (reference sequence). The CDR3 loop spans 13 amino acids. The V gene lost 1 base and the J gene lost 2 bases, with 4 bases spanning the gap. CDR3 residues: CASSIVNTDTQYF. The CDR3 nucleotides are TGTGCCAGTAGTATAGTGAACACAGATACGCAGTATTTT.

This rearrangement joins TRBV19 to TRBJ2-7; weak D call: TRBD1 (5 bases). CDR3 length: 14 amino acids. The germline V and J ends were trimmed by 4 bases and 3 bases, with 13 bases remaining between them. The germline CDR1 and CDR2 sequences are LNHDA and SQIVND (reference sequence). The CDR3 loop reads CASSTRVQDYEQYF. The DNA of the CDR3 is TGTGCCAGTAGTACCAGGGTTCAGGACTACGAGCAGTACTTC. Using reference TRBV19 and TRBJ2-7 for the parts outside the CDR3, the full variable domain is DGGITQSPKYLFRKEGQNVTLSCEQNLNHDAMYWYRQDPGQGLRLIYYSQIVNDFQKGDIAEGYSVSREKKESFPLTVTSAQKNPTAFYLCASSTRVQDYEQYFGPGTRLTVT.

The CDR3 region is CASSPYPGRAIAKNIQYF. Written as DNA, the CDR3 is TGTGCCAGCAGTCCATACCCGGGCAGGGCAATAGCCAAAAACATTCAGTACTTC. The chain carries TRBV27 and TRBJ2-4, with D possibly matching TRBD1 (5 bases). The V end lost 5 bases, the J end lost 0 bases, and 20 bases lay between the germline ends. The CDR3 consists of 18 residues. CDR1 is MNHEY, CDR2 SMNVEV, per germline (reference sequence).